These 10 T cell receptor beta chains were all obtained from the same sample, sequenced in a study of blood T cell repertoires in COVID-19. Sequencing used immunoSEQ multiplex PCR; TCRdb keeps in-frame clones, though not all of them. The repertoire consists of roughly 250,000 clones, with around four fifths occurring once and the leading ten covering around an eighth. Specimen: peripheral blood. Receptors were obtained from a woman aged 55-69 years with active or convalescent COVID-19.

This clone was picked up a small number of times. The chain has TRBV5-1 and TRBJ1-1; D is perhaps TRBD1 (5 bases). The CDR3 length is 15 residues. CDR1 and CDR2 (germline): SGHRS, YFSETQ. Between the trimmed V and J ends, which lost 4 bases and 5 bases, there was a span of 18 bases. The CDR3 DNA is TGCGCCAGCAGCCCCCTCTCGCAGGGTCAAACTGAAGCTTTCTTT. Its translation is CASSPLSQGQTEAFF.

This sequence joins TRBV7-9 and TRBJ2-6, with 10 nucleotides matching TRBD1. The V and J ends lost 5 bases and 1 base, in that order; junction bases with no gene match: 5. The CDR3 loop spans 17 amino acids. Germline values: CDR1 SEHNR, CDR2 FQNEAQ (reference sequence). The CDR3 reads CASSPGQGRSGANVLTF. For the CDR3, the DNA is TGTGCCAGCAGCCCGGGACAGGGGAGGTCTGGGGCCAACGTCCTGACTTTC.

V is TRBV30 and J is TRBJ2-5, with TRBD1 identical over 8 bases. Germline CDR1 and CDR2: GTSNPN and SVGIG (reference sequence). This CDR3 region has 15 residues. Germline trimming cut 1 base from V and 5 bases from J; bases unmatched to any gene: 9. The CDR3 nucleotides are TGTGCCTGGAGTGCCTGGACAGGGATGGGGGAGACCCAGTACTTC. This gives the protein CAWSAWTGMGETQYF.

CDR3 residues: CSVEEGAADTQYF. Written as DNA, the CDR3 is TGCAGCGTTGAAGAGGGGGCCGCAGATACGCAGTATTTT. This sequence joins TRBV29-1 and TRBJ2-3; possible D gene TRBD1, 6 bases. The V gene's germline CDR1 is SQVTM and CDR2 ANQGSEA. The CDR3 spans 13 residues. V gave up 0 bases and J gave up 4 bases, with 8 bases separating them.

This chain uses TRBV9 with TRBJ2-7; the D gene is possibly TRBD2 (5 bases). Germline lookup yields CDR1 SGDLS and CDR2 YYNGEE. This CDR3 contains 14 residues. With 4 bases removed from V and 6 bases from J, the gap between germline ends came to 17 bases. The CDR3 DNA reads TGTGCCAGCAGCCCGTACGCGGGCCGGACCGAGCAGTACTTC. It translates to CASSPYAGRTEQYF.

The J gene is TRBJ2-1, the V gene TRBV19; D is possibly TRBD2 (5 bases). The CDR3 consists of 14 residues. The germline gives CDR1 LNHDA, CDR2 SQIVND (reference sequence). Trimming left V 7 bases short and J 0 bases short, with 10 bases between. CDR3 bases: TGTGCCAGTACCCATGGACTCTCCTACAATGAGCAGTTCTTC. Translated, it gives CASTHGLSYNEQFF.

This clone was detected only a few times. The chain uses TRBV10-3 and TRBJ2-7; 8 bases match TRBD1. CDR1 is ENHRY, CDR2 SYGVKD, per germline. The CDR3 covers 15 residues. V trimming: 5 bases; J trimming: 2 bases; junction bases outside the gene matches: 8. In nucleotides, the CDR3 is TGTGCCATCAGTCTCCGGACAGGGCCTGCCTACGAGCAGTACTTC. It translates to CAISLRTGPAYEQYF.

This chain links TRBV5-1 with TRBJ1-4; tentative D call: TRBD1 (5 bases). V was shortened by 5 bases and J by 5 bases, with 7 bases between the two germline ends. The CDR3 extends over 12 amino acids. In germline, CDR1 is SGHRS, CDR2 YFSETQ. The chain's CDR3 is CASRAGNEKLFF. The CDR3 nucleotides are TGCGCCAGCAGGGCAGGGAATGAAAAACTGTTTTTT.

The chain has TRBV11-2 and TRBJ2-5; 10 nucleotides align to TRBD1. The CDR3 is 14 residues long. Germline CDR1 is SGHAT and CDR2 is FQNNGV. V was clipped by 3 bases and J by 5 bases; unmatched bases: 3. For the CDR3, the DNA is TGTGCCAGCAGCTTGACAGGGGGCGGGGAGACCCAGTACTTC. The encoded protein is CASSLTGGGETQYF.

This clone is a singleton in its sample. The chain has TRBV6-5 and TRBJ1-4, with D maybe TRBD1 (5 bases). V lost 7 bases, J lost 8 bases, and 20 bases lay in between. Per the germline V gene, CDR1 is MNHEY and CDR2 is SVGAGI. The CDR3 consists of 15 residues. CDR3 amino acids: CASTPGETSDEKLFF. The DNA for the CDR3 is TGTGCCAGCACCCCGGGGGAAACTTCGGACGAAAAACTGTTTTTT.